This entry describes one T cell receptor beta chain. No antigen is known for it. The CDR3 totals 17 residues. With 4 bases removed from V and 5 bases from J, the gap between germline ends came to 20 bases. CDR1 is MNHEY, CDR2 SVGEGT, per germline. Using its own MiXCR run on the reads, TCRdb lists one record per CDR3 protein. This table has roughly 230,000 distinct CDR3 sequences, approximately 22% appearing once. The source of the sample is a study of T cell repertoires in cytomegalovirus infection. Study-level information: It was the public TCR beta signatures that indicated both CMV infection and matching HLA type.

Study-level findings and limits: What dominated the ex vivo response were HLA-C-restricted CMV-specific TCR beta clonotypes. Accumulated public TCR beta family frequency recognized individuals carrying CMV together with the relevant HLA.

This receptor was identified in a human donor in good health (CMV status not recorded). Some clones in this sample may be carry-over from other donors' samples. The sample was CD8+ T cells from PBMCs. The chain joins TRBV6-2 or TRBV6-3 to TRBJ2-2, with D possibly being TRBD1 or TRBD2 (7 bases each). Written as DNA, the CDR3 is TGTGCCAGCAGTTCCAACAGCGGGACAGTTAATACCGGGGAGCTGTTTTTT. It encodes CASSSNSGTVNTGELFF.